Listed below are T cell receptor beta chains from one sample, sequenced in a study of OX40 agonist ivuxolimab in advanced cancers. Clones were read by immunoSEQ multiplex PCR, and TCRdb kept only the in-frame ones, dropping some. The sample yields about 38,000 clones, 60% to 85% seen once. Material: CD4+ or CD8+ T cells sorted from blood, obtained in a trial of the OX40 agonist ivuxolimab. Receptors originate from an adult with an advanced solid tumor such as melanoma, head and neck, liver or kidney cancer. Both conserved end residues are part of each CDR3. A D gene is named only where the DNA matches it firmly. Clone sizes are given selectively: once, few, many, or a class where the clone is expanded.

>TRBJ2-1|TRBV7-2|-|-|14
CASSRDGPYNEQFF
TGTGCCAGCAGCCGGGACGGACCCTACAATGAGCAGTTCTTC
>TRBJ2-1|TRBV4-1|few|-|14
CASSQDLGLRKQFF
TGCGCCAGCAGCCAAGATTTAGGCTTGAGAAAGCAGTTCTTC
>TRBJ1-2|TRBV7-2|-|-|13
CASSLEIWGGYTF
TGTGCCAGCAGCTTAGAGATATGGGGTGGCTACACCTTC
>TRBJ2-7|TRBV5-1|few|-|13
CASSLGQIYEQYF
TGCGCCAGCAGCTTGGGACAGATATACGAGCAGTACTTC
>TRBJ2-6|TRBV18|-|-|16
CASSPPRGSGANVLTF
TGTGCCAGCTCACCACCGAGGGGGTCTGGGGCCAACGTCCTGACTTTC
>TRBJ2-2|TRBV13|-|TRBD1|16
CASRPPGTANTGELFF
TGTGCCAGCAGGCCTCCCGGGACAGCGAACACCGGGGAGCTGTTTTTT
>TRBJ2-7|TRBV6-5|-|-|13
CASSGGSSYEQYF
TGTGCCAGCAGTGGGGGGAGCTCCTACGAGCAGTACTTC
>TRBJ2-1|TRBV28|few|TRBD2|17
CASSHLLADEIDNEQFF
TGTGCCAGCAGTCATTTACTAGCGGACGAAATCGACAATGAGCAGTTCTTC
>TRBJ1-3|TRBV11-2|-|TRBD1|16
CASSLTTGSSGNTIYF
TGTGCCAGCAGCTTGACGACAGGGAGCTCTGGAAACACCATATATTTT
>TRBJ2-1|TRBV10-3|-|-|17
CAISEPVEGGVHNEQFF
TGTGCCATCAGTGAGCCGGTCGAGGGGGGCGTGCACAATGAGCAGTTCTTC
>TRBJ1-3|TRBV5-6|-|-|15
CASSLDRANTFPIYF
TGTGCCAGCAGCTTGGATAGGGCGAACACCTTCCCCATATATTTT
>TRBJ1-2|TRBV10-1|-|-|15
CASSETDSPFYGYTF
TGCGCCAGCAGTGAGACCGATAGTCCTTTCTATGGCTACACCTTC
>TRBJ2-2|TRBV7-8|-|TRBD1|15
CASRPGTGFTGELFF
TGTGCCAGCAGACCCGGGACAGGGTTTACCGGGGAGCTGTTTTTT
>TRBJ2-3|TRBV29-1|-|-|15
CSILPGGGLTDTQYF
TGCAGCATATTACCAGGGGGAGGGCTGACAGATACGCAGTATTTT
>TRBJ1-4|TRBV18|-|-|15
CASSPLGRVSEKLFF
TGTGCCAGCTCACCACTCGGCAGGGTTTCTGAAAAACTGTTTTTT
>TRBJ1-1|TRBV19|-|-|16
CASRKVGQASGTEAFF
TGTGCCAGTAGGAAGGTTGGGCAGGCATCAGGCACTGAAGCTTTCTTT